These 8 T cell receptor beta chains were all obtained from the same sample, sequenced in a study of cytomegalovirus exposure and HLA in healthy donors. This PCR relied on a set of 60 Vbeta primers and 13 Jbeta primers. The method was immunoSEQ multiplex PCR; TCRdb's version includes in-frame clones alone and lacks a portion of them. Here the sample spans approximately 200,000 clones, about four fifths being singletons. The specimen was PBMCs. All receptors derive from a man aged 25-45 years in good health and CMV-seropositive.

This chain links TRBV7-9 with TRBJ1-5; the D gene is possibly TRBD1 (5 bases). Looked up from germline, CDR1 is SEHNR and CDR2 is FQNEAQ (reference sequence). Between the trimmed V and J ends, which lost 5 bases and 1 base, there was a span of 15 bases. This CDR3 is 16 amino acids long. The CDR3 coding sequence is TGTGCCAGCAGCCCGCCGGGAGGGGTAAGCAATCAGCCCCAGCATTTT. Protein: CASSPPGGVSNQPQHF. Filled out from reference TRBV7-9 and TRBJ1-5, the complete variable domain reads DTGVSQNPRHKITKRGQNVTFRCDPISEHNRLYWYRQTLGQGPEFLTYFQNEAQLEKSRLLSDRFSAERPKGSFSTLEIQRTEQGDSAMYLCASSPPGGVSNQPQHFGDGTRLSIL.

The V and J genes are TRBV7-2 and TRBJ2-5; D remains ambiguous. Germline V gene sequence: CDR1 SGHTA, CDR2 FQGNSA. Trimming took 3 bases from V and 3 from J, leaving 11 bases between them. The CDR3 has 14 amino acids. CDR3 sequence reads: CASSFQAGKETQYF. CDR3 bases: TGTGCCAGCAGCTTTCAAGCAGGAAAAGAGACCCAGTACTTC. Full variable domain (missing parts from reference TRBV7-2 and TRBJ2-5): GAGVSQSPSNKVTEKGKDVELRCDPISGHTALYWYRQSLGQGLEFLIYFQGNSAPDKSGLPSDRFSAERTGGSVSTLTIQRTQQEDSAVYLCASSFQAGKETQYFGPGTRLLVL.

The rearrangement links TRBV2 to TRBJ1-2; no firm D call. In germline, CDR1 is SNHLY, CDR2 FYNNEI. CDR3 length: 15 residues. V lost 7 bases and J lost 3, with 18 bases in between. In nucleotides, the CDR3 is TGTGCCAGCACCGAGGGTCCCAGCTTTTACTATGGCTACACCTTC. This gives the protein CASTEGPSFYYGYTF. Supplemented by reference TRBV2 and TRBJ1-2, the full variable domain reads EPEVTQTPSHQVTQMGQEVILRCVPISNHLYFYWYRQILGQKVEFLVSFYNNEISEKSEIFDDQFSVERPDGSNFTLKIRSTKLEDSAMYFCASTEGPSFYYGYTFGSGTRLTVV.

This clone was seen only a few times. The chain recombines TRBV30 with TRBJ1-5, with D perhaps matching TRBD1 (6 bases). In germline, CDR1 is GTSNPN, CDR2 SVGIG (reference sequence). The V end lost 3 bases, the J end lost 7 bases, and 10 bases lay between the germline ends. The length of the CDR3 is 12 residues. The CDR3 here is CAWRQGNQPQHF. The CDR3 coding sequence is TGTGCCTGGAGGCAGGGGAACCAGCCCCAGCATTTT.

The chain employs TRBV9 and TRBJ2-3; 13 bases line up with TRBD2. J gave up 8 bases and V 0 bases, and 6 bases lay outside the gene matches. The CDR3 is 16 residues long. Germline values: CDR1 SGDLS, CDR2 YYNGEE. The CDR3 protein is CASSVVTSGGIGTQYF. The CDR3 DNA is TGTGCCAGCAGCGTAGTGACTAGCGGGGGGATAGGTACGCAGTATTTT.

CDR3 nucleotides: TGTGCCAGCAGCCCCTGGGGCAGTAGGTACACCTTC. Its protein is CASSPWGSRYTF. The rearrangement links TRBV11-2 to TRBJ1-2, with a tentative D call TRBD1 (5 bases). This CDR3 spans 12 amino acids. V lost 5 bases to trimming and J lost 11 bases, with 15 bases between them. The germline V gene has CDR1 SGHAT and CDR2 FQNNGV.

Turning to this clone: The sample carries other DNA sequences with the same CDR3. The chain couples TRBV5-8 to TRBJ2-7; 7 bases agree with TRBD1. Germline loops: CDR1 SGHTS, CDR2 YDEGEE. Trimming removed 2 bases from V and 6 bases from J; junction bases left unmatched: 5. CDR3 length: 13 amino acids. In DNA, the CDR3 is TGTGCCAGCAGCTTAAACAGGGGCGGCGAGCAGTACTTC. Protein: CASSLNRGGEQYF.

This chain connects TRBV18 to TRBJ1-1; D gene unclear. Germline V CDR1 and CDR2: KGHSH, LQKENI. This CDR3 is built from 13 residues. Trimming pared 5 bases from V and 10 bases from J, leaving 17 bases between. CDR3 nucleotide sequence: TGTGCCAGCTCAAATAAGCGGGCCGGGGTAGCTTTCTTT. Its translation is CASSNKRAGVAFF.